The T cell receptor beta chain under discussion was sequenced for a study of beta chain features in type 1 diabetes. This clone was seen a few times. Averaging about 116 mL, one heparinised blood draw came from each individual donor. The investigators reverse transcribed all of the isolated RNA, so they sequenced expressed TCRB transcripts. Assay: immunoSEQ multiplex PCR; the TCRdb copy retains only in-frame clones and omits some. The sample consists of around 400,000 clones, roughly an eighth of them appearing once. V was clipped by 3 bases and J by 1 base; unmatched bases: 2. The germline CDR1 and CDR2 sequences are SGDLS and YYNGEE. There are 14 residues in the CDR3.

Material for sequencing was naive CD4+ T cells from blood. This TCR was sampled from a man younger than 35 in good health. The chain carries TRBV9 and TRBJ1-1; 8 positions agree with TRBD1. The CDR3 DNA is TGTGCCAGCAGCGCAGACAGGGGGAACACTGAAGCTTTCTTT. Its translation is CASSADRGNTEAFF.